The clone carrying this TCR beta chain was counted at least ten times. Its target is not known. The data belong to a study of spatial heterogeneity in lung cancer. At the level of the study: Consistently, beta-chain sequences turned up in larger numbers than alpha-chain sequences did.

Every molecule of TCR cDNA had its own unique molecular identifier. TCRdb recomputed calls from the 5' RACE reads with MiXCR, one row per CDR3 protein. The profile shows under 4,500 distinct CDR3 sequences, about a tenth of them singletons. V was trimmed by 2 bases and J by 3 bases, leaving 14 bases between them. There are 14 residues in the CDR3. Germline V lookup: CDR1 DFQATT, CDR2 SNEGSKA (reference sequence). Study-level points and caveats: Ubiquitous expanded tumor TCRs were observed in blood more at resection than follow-up.

The time point: sample taken at primary tumor resection. Tumor, nontumor lung or frozen PBMC supplied whole RNA, sequenced without sorting. The donors comprised about 74 untreated early-stage non-small cell lung cancer patients. V usage is TRBV20-1 and J usage is TRBJ2-7; D is possibly TRBD1 (6 bases). This material consisted of PBMCs, taken at surgery. The origin of this receptor is a male donor with early-stage non-small cell lung cancer. This CDR3 is CSARQDSRDYEQYF. CDR3 sequence (DNA): TGCAGTGCTAGACAGGACAGCCGAGACTACGAGCAGTACTTC.